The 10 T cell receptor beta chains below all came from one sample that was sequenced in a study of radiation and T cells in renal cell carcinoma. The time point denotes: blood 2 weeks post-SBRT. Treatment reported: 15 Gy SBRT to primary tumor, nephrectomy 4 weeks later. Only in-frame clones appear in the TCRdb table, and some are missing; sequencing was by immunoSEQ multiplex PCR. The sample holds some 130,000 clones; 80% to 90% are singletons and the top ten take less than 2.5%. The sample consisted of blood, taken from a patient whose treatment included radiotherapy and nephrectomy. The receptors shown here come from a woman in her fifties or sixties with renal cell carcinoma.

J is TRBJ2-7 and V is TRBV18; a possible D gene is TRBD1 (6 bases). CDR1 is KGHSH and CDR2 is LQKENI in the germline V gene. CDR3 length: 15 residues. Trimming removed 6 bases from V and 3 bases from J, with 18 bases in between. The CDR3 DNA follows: TGTGCCAGCTCTACGGGGATGGGGGCCGGCTACGAGCAGTACTTC. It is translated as CASSTGMGAGYEQYF.

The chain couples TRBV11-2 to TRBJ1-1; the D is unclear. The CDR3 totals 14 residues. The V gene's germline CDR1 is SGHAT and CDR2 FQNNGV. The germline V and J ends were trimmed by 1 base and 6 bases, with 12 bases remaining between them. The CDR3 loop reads CASSLGVGMAEAFF. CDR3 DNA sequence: TGTGCCAGCAGCTTAGGGGTGGGAATGGCTGAAGCTTTCTTT. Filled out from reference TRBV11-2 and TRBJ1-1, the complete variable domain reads EAGVAQSPRYKIIEKRQSVAFWCNPISGHATLYWYQQILGQGPKLLIQFQNNGVVDDSQLPKDRFSAERLKGVDSTLKIQPAKLEDSAVYLCASSLGVGMAEAFFGQGTRLTVV.

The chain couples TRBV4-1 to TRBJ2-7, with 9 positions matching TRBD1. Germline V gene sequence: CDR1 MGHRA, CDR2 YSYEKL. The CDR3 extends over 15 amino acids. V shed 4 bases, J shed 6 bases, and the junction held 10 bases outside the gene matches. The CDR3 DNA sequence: TGCGCCAGCAGCCTTTTACCGGGACAGGGATCCGAGCAGTACTTC. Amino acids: CASSLLPGQGSEQYF.

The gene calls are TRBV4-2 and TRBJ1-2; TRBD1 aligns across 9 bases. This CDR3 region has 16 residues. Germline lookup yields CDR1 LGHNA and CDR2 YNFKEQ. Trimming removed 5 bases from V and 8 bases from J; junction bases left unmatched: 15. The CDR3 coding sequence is TGTGCCAGCAGCACTACCCCGGGACAGGGAAGGAAGGGCTACACCTTC. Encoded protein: CASSTTPGQGRKGYTF.

The CDR3 sequence is CASAHTGAGGMNTEAFF. CDR3 DNA: TGTGCCAGCGCTCATACAGGGGCAGGGGGCATGAACACTGAAGCTTTCTTT. This chain joins TRBV27 and TRBJ1-1; 8 bases map to TRBD1. The J segment lost 0 bases and the V segment lost 8 bases, leaving 14 bases of the junction unmatched. This CDR3 has 17 amino acids. Per germline, CDR1 MNHEY and CDR2 SMNVEV (reference sequence).

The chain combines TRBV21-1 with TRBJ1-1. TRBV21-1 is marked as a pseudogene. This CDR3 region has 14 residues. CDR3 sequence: CASWGAGLYTEAFF. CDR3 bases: TGTGCCAGTTGGGGAGCAGGTTTATACACTGAAGCTTTCTTT.

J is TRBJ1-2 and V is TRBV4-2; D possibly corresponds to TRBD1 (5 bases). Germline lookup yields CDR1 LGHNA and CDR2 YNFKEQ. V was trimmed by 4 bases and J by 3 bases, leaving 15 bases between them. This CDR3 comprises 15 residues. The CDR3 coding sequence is TGTGCCAGCAGCCCCGGGGTCGGGGGGTACTATGGCTACACCTTC. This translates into CASSPGVGGYYGYTF.

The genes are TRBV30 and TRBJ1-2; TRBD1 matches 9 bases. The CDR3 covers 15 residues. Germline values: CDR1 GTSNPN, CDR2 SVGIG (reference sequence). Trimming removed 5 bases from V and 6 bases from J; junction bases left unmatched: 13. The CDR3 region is CAWSTGGVIQDGYTF. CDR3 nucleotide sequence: TGTGCCTGGTCGACAGGGGGAGTAATCCAGGATGGCTACACCTTC.

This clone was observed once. DNA for the CDR3: TGCGCCAGCAGCCCTACATCGGGAAGAGGGGCAGATACGCAGTATTTT. This translates into CASSPTSGRGADTQYF. The J gene is TRBJ2-3, the V gene TRBV4-3; the D call may be TRBD1 or TRBD2 (5 bases each). CDR1 LGHNA and CDR2 YSLEER come from the germline V gene. V shed 4 bases and J shed 4 bases, with 18 bases lying between them. The CDR3 covers 16 residues.

DNA of the CDR3: TGTGCCAGCACCTCGACCCGACAGGGCGGCTATGGCTACACCTTC. Translated, it gives CASTSTRQGGYGYTF. V and J are TRBV5-6 and TRBJ1-2; 7 positions agree with TRBD1. Per the germline V gene, CDR1 is SGHDT and CDR2 is YYEEEE. After removal of 6 bases from V and 4 bases from J, the junction contained 12 bases not matched to a gene. The CDR3 totals 15 residues.